This record concerns one T cell receptor beta chain sequence. This clone has a handful of counts. The antigen it binds to is not known. No base quality information exists; no much larger clone differs at one position. The cohort consisted of 670 or so healthy bone marrow donors. Cohort members were all nominally healthy when sampled, although unrecorded immune exposures were likely present. The donor tested CMV seronegative, placing the donor among the 350 to 400 seronegative members of the cohort. Every donor gave a peripheral blood sample, and the peripheral blood mononuclear cells from that sample were used for TCR beta sequencing. Genomic DNA extraction from the blood cell samples was performed with the Qiagen DNeasy Blood Extraction Kit. The entry originates in a study of cytomegalovirus exposure and HLA in healthy donors (TCRdb year 2017). Describing the broader study: According to an earlier analysis of a few hundred of the donors, roughly 180 million T cells yielded over 90 million unique TCR beta sequences and around 300 Gb of sequence data. An early release covering 550 to 700 HLA-typed donors comprised about 290 gigabases of sequencing data and tens of millions of unique TCR sequences. Among the roughly 400 genotyped donors, 81% belonged to the genetic ancestry cluster associated with self-reported Caucasian donors. The aim of the study was to test whether cataloging public T cell receptors could identify signatures of past pathogen exposure. The T cell repertoires of 670 or so subjects were profiled by immunosequencing and related to cytomegalovirus serostatus. Along with the approximately 620-subject first cohort, a separate validation cohort of over a hundred different subjects was used. To predict cytomegalovirus infection status, the study brought together high-throughput TCR immunosequencing, statistical association of individual TCRs with disease status, and machine learning. A later analysis re-analyzed previously published TCR beta repertoires from about 600 donors and added high-resolution HLA genotyping to study TCR occurrence patterns. Rather than drawing on any new phenotypic data, the later analysis identified candidate immune exposures from TCR beta sequences and the way those sequences occurred across donors. To decide whether each TCR beta V gene segment behaved as functional or pseudogenic, an earlier analysis of nearly 600 of the donors relied on high-throughput TCR beta sequencing. Donor age, sex, ethnicity and CMV serostatus were compiled alongside the repertoire data. Genome-wide SNP genotypes for about 65% of the 666 donors were used in a later genetic analysis, which treated that subset as a discovery cohort. Every discovery cohort repertoire had been produced on one sequencing platform. HLA typing covered class I and class II loci at four-digit resolution. Typing coverage differed by locus: A, B, C, DRB1 and DQB1 were typed in roughly 620-640 donors, DQA1 in approximately 520, DPA1 in some 570, and DPB1 in approximately 450. Because of strong linkage in the cohort, four to six DR-DQ haplotypes were treated as single units for association and clustering. Among some 410 genotyped donors of the cohort, an average of around 240,000 unique TCR beta nucleotide sequences were sequenced per donor, roughly 18% of them non-productive.

Taken from cysteine to phenylalanine, the CDR3 has 16 residues. Solely the CDR3 DNA is kept, with 48 bases framed from the first base. Trimming accounts for 0 bases at V and 3 bases at J, while the number of junction bases matched to no gene is 4. CDR1 and CDR2 were assigned from the germline V gene (reference sequence) as SEHNR and FQNEAQ. Paper-wide results and their limitations: When HLA alleles, especially DR and DQ, strongly co-occurred, attributing TCR associations to individual alleles was difficult. Only TCR beta chains were sequenced in this cohort, and the absence of alpha or paired-chain data limited detectable features. The study gave a list of 150 to 200 TCR beta chains associated with cytomegalovirus. In a later analysis, most CMV-associated TCR beta chains were found to appear HLA-restricted, with HLA associations seemingly driven largely by CMV exposure. At a false discovery rate of 0.05, a later analysis linked 16,000 or so TCR beta sequences to specific HLA alleles. An association between a missense DCLRE1C variant and V-gene and J-gene trimming of TCR beta chains was found in a later genetic analysis and replicated in an independent cohort. Across donors, most TCR sequences were observed very rarely, whereas some public TCRs were present in many individuals. It was suggested by the authors that the approach could potentially be generalized to other disease states and immunological phenotypes. In an earlier analysis of some 550 of the donors, most TCR beta V segments were observed in productive rearrangements about 87% or about 30% of the time, broadly matching IMGT annotations. In a later analysis, the rate of TCR association differed among HLA loci, with DRB1 alleles having the most associated TCRs and HLA-C alleles having the fewest. A further reported finding was that TCR beta sequences accurately predicted the HLA-A and HLA-B alleles for most subjects in the first cohort. The classifier was reported to diagnose cytomegalovirus status with high specificity and sensitivity in both the original cohort and the validation cohort. Because counts were too low, roughly 18 rarely observed V segments, including chromosome 9 orphons, were left out of the earlier analysis of about 620 of the donors. Because the 87-base-pair reads could not distinguish some IMGT-functional V segments, including TRBV6-2 and TRBV6-3, those segments were excluded. In vitro tests confirmed that a few of the cytomegalovirus-associated TCR beta chains recognize cytomegalovirus antigens. According to a later genetic analysis, donors in an Asian-associated ancestry cluster had fewer N-insertions in productive TCRs than the approximately 690-donor mean. CMV serostatus was the only immune exposure information available for the cohort. Compared with equally common non-associated chains, HLA-associated TCR beta chains in a later analysis were more clonally expanded and had lower generation probabilities. Presence/absence analyses assumed roughly uniform sequencing depth across donors, an assumption that may not hold. HLA typing was unavailable for some donors at each locus, so association tests used only the typed subset. A cluster of highly shared sequence variants was judged likely to be a technical artifact of the sequencing pipeline. Linkage disequilibrium might explain the correlated functional status among segregating V segments, but an unknown experimental factor could not be excluded. According to a later analysis, parvovirus B19, influenza, CMV and Epstein-Barr virus appeared linked to several top co-occurrence clusters.

Libraries were built with the immunoSEQ multiplex PCR assay. A mixture of 60 forward primers for TCR Vbeta segments and 13 reverse primers for TCR Jbeta segments was used in the multiplex PCR. Amplification of the CDR3 region of rearranged TCR beta genes was performed with a multiplex PCR assay on genomic DNA. The Illumina HiSeq System was used to sequence the amplified TCR beta libraries as 87-base-pair reads. As for the original processing: In a later analysis, about 80 million unique TCR beta chains were counted across the 500 to 700 repertoires, and approximately 9.9 million of these chains were shared by at least two donors. A nearest-neighbor algorithm error-corrected the raw reads and collapsed the reads into unique sequences, merging closely related sequences to remove PCR and sequencing errors. Alignment of CDR3 sequences to IMGT reference sequences was used to assign V, D and J gene segments. For a sequence to be retained, at least a six-nucleotide match to both a V gene segment and a J gene segment was required. A rearrangement counted as productive if the CDR3 had no stop codons and remained in frame with V and J, and every other rearrangement counted as non-productive. CDR3 was defined according to IMGT convention as the region running from the second conserved V-encoded cysteine to the conserved J-encoded phenylalanine. Sequences without an unambiguous match to a single V gene segment were excluded from the earlier analysis of a few hundred of the donors. In an earlier analysis of a few hundred of the donors, a V segment was called functional when productive rearrangements were above 56.7%, and segregating when the standard deviation between donors exceeded 5%. A statistical classification framework was developed to diagnose cytomegalovirus status using the catalog of TCR beta chain sequences. V and J gene assignment, in a later analysis, came from comparing TCR nucleotide sequences with IMGT/GENE-DB human TR gene sequences. The TCRdist pipeline was used in a later analysis to assign CDR3 sequences and most-parsimonious VDJ recombination scenarios. In a later analysis, each TCR beta chain was defined by its CDR3 amino acid sequence together with its V-gene family, and reads lacking a unique V-gene family were excluded. In a later analysis, 450 to 600 highly shared, low-generation-probability nucleotide sequences were removed to address suspected cross-contamination and a sequencing artifact. In a later analysis, a clonal expansion index was calculated for each public chain from normalized within-repertoire ranks of inferred template counts. A later analysis computed generation probabilities with a VDJ recombination model fitted to out-of-frame rearrangements, and checked the results against IGoR. In a later analysis, hypergeometric tests were used to score TCR-TCR, TCR-HLA and TCR-CMV co-occurrence, with a repertoire-size bias correction applied to TCR pairs. To estimate false discovery rates, a later analysis permuted the HLA or CMV assignments 20 times. In a later analysis, co-occurring TCRs were grouped using DBSCAN, with TCRdist sequence similarity added in when clustering inside HLA-allele-positive subsets. Repertoires with fewer than 30,000 or more than 120,000 public chains, plus five repertoires with anomalous nucleotide sharing, were excluded from co-occurrence clustering. TCRdb stores this immuneACCESS table with in-frame sequences only. Part of the clones is absent; in the studies checked, under half of the shortfall reflects unresolved V genes, and no reason is known for the rest. D and trimming were read from the DNA, whereas the V and J calls and clone size are those reported in that table. The sample data list about 140,000 clones, and about 77% of these were observed just once. The ten largest clones represent about 1.7% of the sample.

This chain is built from TRBV7-9 and TRBJ2-1; TRBD2 fits 8 bases in the junction. The clonotype originates from a female donor in good health and CMV-seronegative. The sequencing input was PBMCs. CDR3 loop: CASSLASRGGYNEQFF. The DNA sequence is as follows: TGTGCCAGCAGCTTAGCGAGTCGGGGGGGCTACAATGAGCAGTTCTTC.